This T cell receptor (beta chain) stems from a study of T-cell reconstitution after alpha-beta-depleted transplantation in children. The CDR3 sequence is 15 residues long. Trimming stripped 2 bases from V and 7 bases from J, with 14 bases between. CDR1 and CDR2 (germline): MNHEY, SVGEGT. Findings and caveats of the study: Surviving recipient T cells and thymic progenitors underlay high day-60 TCRbeta diversity in some patients. Newly produced T cells mostly accounted for T-cell counts and diversity one year post-transplant. Several hundred graft clones that had expanded were reportedly the source of alpha-beta T cells about two months after transplant.

The table lists this clonotype with many counts. Its specificity is not known. Preparing the TCRbeta library involved the use of unique molecular identifiers. Each CDR3 protein is one row after TCRdb ran MiXCR on the PCR reads. In the table there are 150,000 to 250,000 distinct CDR3 sequences, roughly 6.3% of which are singletons. The clonotype was recovered from a girl less than two years old with combined immunodeficiency, due to receive a stem cell transplant. Source: PBMCs, taken before TCRalphabeta/CD19-depleted stem cell transplant. This rearrangement joins TRBV6-2 or TRBV6-3 to TRBJ2-2; D call uncertain. The CDR3 region is CASSYPRQVDGELFF. CDR3 sequence (DNA): TGTGCCAGCAGTTACCCCCGCCAGGTAGACGGGGAGCTGTTTTTT.